This entry features one T cell receptor beta chain sequence. This sample is drawn from a study of shared clonotypes between healthy human individuals. Study summary: Plates per donor: three CD4 naive, three CD4 memory, two CD8 naive, one CD8 memory.

Assay used: immunoSEQ multiplex PCR; TCRdb lists only in-frame clones, some missing. The sample has about 380,000 clones, roughly 96% seen once. The donors, all of them Caucasian adults, lived in Nashville, Tennessee. The germline V gene encodes CDR1 SGHTA and CDR2 FQGNSA. V lost 3 bases and J lost 5; bases outside the gene matches: 2. The CDR3 is 15 amino acids. The TCR was taken from a man aged 25 to 45 in good health. This sequence joins TRBV7-2 and TRBJ2-5; 14 nucleotides agree with TRBD2. The specimen sequenced was memory CD8+ T cells sorted from blood. Subset here: CD45RO+ cells pooled with CCR7-negative TemRA cells. The CDR3 region is CASSLGTSGGETQYF. As DNA, the CDR3 is TGTGCCAGCAGCTTGGGGACTAGCGGGGGCGAGACCCAGTACTTC. Using reference TRBV7-2 and TRBJ2-5 for the parts outside the CDR3, the full variable domain is GAGVSQSPSNKVTEKGKDVELRCDPISGHTALYWYRQSLGQGLEFLIYFQGNSAPDKSGLPSDRFSAERTGGSVSTLTIQRTQQEDSAVYLCASSLGTSGGETQYFGPGTRLLVL.